Sequencing of this T cell receptor (beta chain) was carried out in a study of identical twins. A remark on this clonotype: The antigen is undetermined.

Study-wide results and caveats: Sharing of beta out-of-frame sequences by twins showed a weaker excess.

Germline CDR1 and CDR2: LGHNA and YNFKEQ. Trimming took 4 bases from V and 4 from J; bases not matched to a gene: 8. The CDR3 sequence is 15 residues long. TCRdb reanalysed the 5' RACE reads using MiXCR and keeps one entry per CDR3 protein. The repertoire holds around 220,000 distinct CDR3 sequences, with about 11% as singletons. The rearrangement links TRBV4-2 to TRBJ2-5, with 8 bases matching TRBD2. The TCR sequence derives from a man aged 50-60 years in good health. Sequencing was performed on memory T cells sorted from blood. DNA for the CDR3: TGTGCCAGCAGCCCCGGGGGGGGGCCCGCAGAGACCCAGTACTTC. Translated, it gives CASSPGGGPAETQYF.